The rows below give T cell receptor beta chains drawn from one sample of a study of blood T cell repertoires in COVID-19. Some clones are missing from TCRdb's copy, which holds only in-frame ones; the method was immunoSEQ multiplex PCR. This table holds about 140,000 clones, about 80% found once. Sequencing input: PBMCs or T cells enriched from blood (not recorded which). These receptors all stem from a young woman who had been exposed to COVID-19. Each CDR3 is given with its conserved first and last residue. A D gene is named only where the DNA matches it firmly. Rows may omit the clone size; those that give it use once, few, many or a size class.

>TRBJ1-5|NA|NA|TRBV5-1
CASSHDGDSNQPQHF
TGCGCCAGCAGTCATGACGGGGATAGCAATCAGCCCCAGCATTTT
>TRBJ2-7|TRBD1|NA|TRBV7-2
CASSLQGAGDEQYF
TGTGCCAGCAGCTTACAGGGGGCAGGCGACGAGCAGTACTTC
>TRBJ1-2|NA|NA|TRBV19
CASSPKRTDSSSGYTF
TGTGCCAGTAGCCCAAAACGGACAGACTCCTCTTCGGGCTACACCTTC
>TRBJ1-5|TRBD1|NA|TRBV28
CASRPQGVQPQHF
TGTGCCAGCAGGCCCCAGGGGGTTCAGCCCCAGCATTTT
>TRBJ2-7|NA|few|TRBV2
CASSGGPHSSYEQYF
TGTGCCAGCAGTGGGGGGCCCCATAGCTCCTACGAGCAGTACTTC
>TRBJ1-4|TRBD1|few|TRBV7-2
CASSPGQGSEKLFF
TGTGCCAGCAGCCCAGGACAGGGGAGCGAAAAACTGTTTTTT
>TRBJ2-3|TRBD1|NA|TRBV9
CASSARDRATDTQYF
TGTGCCAGCAGCGCGAGGGACAGGGCCACAGATACGCAGTATTTT
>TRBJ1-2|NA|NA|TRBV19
CASRGTHYGYTF
TGTGCCAGTAGAGGGACACACTATGGCTACACCTTC
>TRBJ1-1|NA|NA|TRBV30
CAWSVMGGTEAFF
TGTGCCTGGAGTGTAATGGGAGGGACTGAAGCTTTCTTT
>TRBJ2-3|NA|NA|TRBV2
CASSTTALSGPPADTQYF
TGTGCCAGCAGTACAACCGCTCTGAGCGGTCCCCCCGCAGATACGCAGTATTTT
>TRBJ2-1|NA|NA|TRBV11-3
CASSLDSLGEQFF
TGTGCCAGCAGCTTAGATTCCCTTGGCGAGCAGTTCTTC
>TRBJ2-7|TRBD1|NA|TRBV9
CASSVAVTGVHEQYF
TGTGCCAGCAGCGTAGCCGTGACAGGGGTTCACGAGCAGTACTTC
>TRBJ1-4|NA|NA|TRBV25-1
CASSRDISTNEKLFF
TGTGCCAGCAGTAGGGACATCTCAACTAATGAAAAACTGTTTTTT
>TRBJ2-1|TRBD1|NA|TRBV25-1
CASSGIRGWGNNEQFF
TGTGCCAGCAGTGGGATCAGGGGGTGGGGAAACAATGAGCAGTTCTTC
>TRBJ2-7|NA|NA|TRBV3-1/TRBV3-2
CASSQVGAYEQYF
TGTGCCAGCAGCCAAGTCGGAGCCTACGAGCAGTACTTC
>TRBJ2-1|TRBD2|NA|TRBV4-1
CASSQVASGSYNEQFF
TGCGCCAGCAGCCAAGTCGCTAGCGGCTCCTACAATGAGCAGTTCTTC
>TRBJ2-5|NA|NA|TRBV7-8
CASSLDMRNQETQYF
TGTGCCAGCAGCTTAGATATGCGGAATCAAGAGACCCAGTACTTC
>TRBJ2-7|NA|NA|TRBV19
CASSQGHEQYF
TGTGCCAGTAGCCAGGGTCACGAGCAGTACTTC
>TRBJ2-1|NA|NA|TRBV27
CASGPGLPNYYEQFF
TGTGCCAGCGGCCCGGGACTCCCCAACTACTATGAGCAGTTCTTC
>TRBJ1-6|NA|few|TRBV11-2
CASSSGGNSPLHF
TGTGCCAGCAGTAGTGGGGGGAATTCACCCCTCCACTTT
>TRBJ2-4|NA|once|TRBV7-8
CASSPRGSKNIQYF
TGTGCCAGCAGCCCACGGGGGTCCAAAAACATTCAGTACTTC
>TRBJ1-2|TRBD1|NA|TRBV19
CASSSGGNYGYTF
TGTGCCAGTAGTTCAGGGGGGAACTATGGCTACACCTTC
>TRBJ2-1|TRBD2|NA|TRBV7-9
CASSLVRGGSYNEQFF
TGTGCCAGCAGCTTAGTGCGGGGGGGATCCTACAATGAGCAGTTCTTC
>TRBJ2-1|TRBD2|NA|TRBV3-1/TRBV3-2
CASSHLAAGYNEQFF
TGTGCCAGCAGCCACCTAGCGGCAGGGTACAATGAGCAGTTCTTC
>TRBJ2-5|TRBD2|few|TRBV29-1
CSVGLPGGQETQYF
TGCAGCGTTGGGTTGCCGGGAGGGCAAGAGACCCAGTACTTC
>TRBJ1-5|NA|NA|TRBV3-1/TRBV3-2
CASSQDGGAPGNQPQHF
TGTGCCAGCAGCCAAGATGGTGGGGCACCGGGCAATCAGCCCCAGCATTTT
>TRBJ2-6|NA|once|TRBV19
CASSRQPSGANVLTF
TGTGCCAGTAGCAGACAGCCCTCTGGGGCCAACGTCCTGACTTTC
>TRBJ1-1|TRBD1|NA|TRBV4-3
CASSHGTGARREAFF
TGCGCCAGCAGCCACGGAACAGGGGCCCGCCGTGAAGCTTTCTTT
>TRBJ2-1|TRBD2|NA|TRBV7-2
CASGGAAGAREQFF
TGTGCCAGCGGGGGGGCAGCGGGAGCCCGGGAGCAGTTCTTC
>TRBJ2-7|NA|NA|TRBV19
CASSSADRDEQYF
TGTGCCAGTAGTTCCGCCGACCGGGACGAGCAGTACTTC
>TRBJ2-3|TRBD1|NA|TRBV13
CASSSGQGSDTQYF
TGTGCCAGCAGCTCTGGACAGGGGTCAGATACGCAGTATTTT
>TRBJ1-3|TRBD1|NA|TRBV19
CASQTGQPFSGNTIYF
TGTGCCAGCCAGACAGGGCAACCCTTCTCTGGAAACACCATATATTTT
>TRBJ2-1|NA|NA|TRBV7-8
CASRKHGGYNEQFF
TGTGCCAGCAGAAAACATGGAGGCTACAATGAGCAGTTCTTC
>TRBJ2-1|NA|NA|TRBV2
CASSEALPSEQFF
TGTGCCAGCAGTGAAGCCCTTCCTAGTGAGCAGTTCTTC
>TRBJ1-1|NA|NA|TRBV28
CASSLWGRANTEAFF
TGTGCCAGCAGTTTATGGGGCAGAGCAAACACTGAAGCTTTCTTT
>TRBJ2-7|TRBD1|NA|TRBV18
CASSPDRDRSYEQYF
TGTGCCAGCTCACCAGACCGGGACAGGTCCTACGAGCAGTACTTC
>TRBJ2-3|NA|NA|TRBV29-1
CSVGRGRDTQYF
TGCAGCGTTGGTCGTGGGAGGGATACGCAGTATTTT
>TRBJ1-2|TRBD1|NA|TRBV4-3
CASSHDLDRENGYTF
TGCGCCAGCAGCCACGATTTGGACAGGGAAAACGGCTACACCTTC
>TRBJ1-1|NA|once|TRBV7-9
CASSLASLRNTEAFF
TGTGCCAGCAGCTTAGCGTCGCTTAGGAACACTGAAGCTTTCTTT
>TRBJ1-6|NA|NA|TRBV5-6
CASSLRGSNSPLHF
TGTGCCAGCAGCTTACGTGGCAGTAATTCACCCCTCCACTTT
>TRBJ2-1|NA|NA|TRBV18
CASSKDSYNEQFF
TGTGCCAGCTCAAAGGACAGCTACAATGAGCAGTTCTTC
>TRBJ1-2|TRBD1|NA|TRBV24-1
CATPDRESRSF
TGTGCCACCCCGGACAGGGAGTCTCGTTCCTTC
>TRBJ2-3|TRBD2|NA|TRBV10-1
CASSDLGTSGPSTDTQYF
TGCGCCAGCAGTGACCTTGGGACTAGCGGACCTAGCACAGATACGCAGTATTTT
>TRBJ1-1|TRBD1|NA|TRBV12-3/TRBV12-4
CASSRTGSTEAFF
TGTGCCAGCAGTCGGACAGGTTCGACTGAAGCTTTCTTT
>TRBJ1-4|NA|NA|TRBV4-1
CASSRDSATNEKLFF
TGCGCCAGCAGCCGCGACAGTGCAACTAATGAAAAACTGTTTTTT